The 21 T cell receptor beta chains below were found in one sample sequenced in a study of molecular identifiers for immune sequencing clone quantification. TCRdb re-analysed the PCR reads in MiXCR, keeping a single row per CDR3 protein. The table lists a few hundred thousand distinct CDR3 sequences, 20% to 25% of them singletons. The sequenced material came from naive CD8+ T cells from blood, with Jurkat cell RNA spiked in. Sample subset: FACS-sorted CD8+CD4-CCR7+CD45RA+ naive T cells. These TCRs come from a human donor in good health. Some libraries in this study had Jurkat cell RNA spiked in.

This clonotype was seen a handful of times. The chain combines TRBV11-1 with TRBJ2-7; 10 positions match TRBD1. Trimming removed 8 bases from V and 5 bases from J; junction bases left unmatched: 6. The CDR3 loop spans 13 amino acids. Germline V CDR1 and CDR2: SGHAT, FQDESV (reference sequence). CDR3 bases: TGTGCCAGCTTGGGACAGGGGCTCGACGAGCAGTACTTC. This translates into CASLGQGLDEQYF.

A word on this clonotype: The junction and the germline gene differ at one end; a read error may be behind it. This chain links TRBV6-5 with TRBJ2-7; weak D call: TRBD2 (6 bases). Germline loops: CDR1 MNHEY, CDR2 SVGAGI. This CDR3 spans 16 amino acids. CDR3 sequence reads: CASSYVYPGASYEQCF. The DNA for the CDR3 is TGTGCCAGCAGTTACGTATATCCGGGAGCCTCGTACGAGCAGTGCTTC.

A word on this clonotype: A single base separates this from a much larger clone, so it may be a read error. The chain links TRBV19 to TRBJ2-4; no definite D call. Germline lookup yields CDR1 LNHDA and CDR2 SQIVND (reference sequence). The CDR3 has 15 amino acids. In DNA, the CDR3 is TGTGCCAGTAGTATCGGGTCTGGGCCTAAAAGCATTCAGTACTTC. Amino acid sequence: CASSIGSGPKSIQYF.

In this sample, this clonotype turned up many times. The chain carries TRBV28 and TRBJ2-7; a possible D gene is TRBD2 (6 bases). This CDR3 region has 17 residues. In germline, CDR1 is MDHEN, CDR2 SYDVKM. V dropped 6 bases and J dropped 0 bases, with 21 bases sitting between them. Here the CDR3 DNA reads TGTGCCAGCAGACTCTACCGGGACTTAACAATCTCCTACGAGCAGTACTTC. This gives the protein CASRLYRDLTISYEQYF.

As for this clonotype: An end of the junction differs from the germline gene, which may be a read error. This chain uses TRBV7-9 with TRBJ1-3; no reliable D call. CDR3 length equals 13 residues. Germline loops: CDR1 SEHNR, CDR2 FQNEAQ (reference sequence). CDR3 sequence reads: CASSLVSGSTIYF. DNA of the CDR3: TGTGCCAGCAGCTTAGTGTCTGGAAGCACCATATATTTT. Full variable domain (rest looked up from reference TRBV7-9 and TRBJ1-3): DTGVSQNPRHKITKRGQNVTFRCDPISEHNRLYWYRQTLGQGPEFLTYFQNEAQLEKSRLLSDRFSAERPKGSFSTLEIQRTEQGDSAMYLCASSLVSGSTIYFGEGSWLTVV.

This clonotype has at least ten counts. The chain couples TRBV27 to TRBJ2-7; D is perhaps TRBD1 (6 bases). Between the trimmed V and J ends, which lost 2 bases and 1 base, there was a span of 6 bases. CDR3 length: 13 amino acids. Germline assignment: CDR1 MNHEY and CDR2 SMNVEV (reference sequence). CDR3 nucleotides: TGTGCCAGCAGTTTACAGGGGTCCTACGAGCAGTACTTC. As protein: CASSLQGSYEQYF.

The table lists this clonotype with many counts. The rearrangement links TRBV7-2 to TRBJ1-2; maybe TRBD1 (5 bases). The CDR3 has 16 residues. The ends were cut back, 1 base at V and 3 bases at J, with 15 bases in the middle. Germline values: CDR1 SGHTA, CDR2 FQGNSA. This CDR3 is CASSLGWGVVDYGYTF. The CDR3 coding sequence is TGTGCCAGCAGCTTAGGATGGGGGGTAGTAGACTATGGCTACACCTTC.

The chain has TRBV9 and TRBJ2-5; possibly TRBD2 for D (5 bases). Trimming cost V 1 base and J 3 bases, with 19 bases left between them. Germline V lookup: CDR1 SGDLS, CDR2 YYNGEE. The CDR3 spans 17 residues. CDR3: CASSVNRETGLEETQYF. CDR3 DNA sequence: TGTGCCAGCAGCGTAAATCGGGAAACTGGACTGGAAGAGACCCAGTACTTC.

The chain uses TRBV19 and TRBJ1-1; unclear D gene. The CDR3 is 13 residues long. Trimming took off 7 bases at V and 4 bases at J, with 13 bases between the two ends. Looked up from germline, CDR1 is LNHDA and CDR2 is SQIVND (reference sequence). DNA for the CDR3: TGTGCCAGTACTATTCCGGGTAGCACTGAAGCTTTCTTT. Protein product: CASTIPGSTEAFF.

This clonotype was counted at least ten times. The V and J genes are TRBV7-9 and TRBJ2-6, with 10 positions matching TRBD1. The J segment lost 4 bases and the V segment lost 5 bases, leaving 11 bases of the junction unmatched. CDR1 and CDR2 from the germline V gene are SEHNR and FQNEAQ (reference sequence). This CDR3 contains 18 residues. The CDR3 region has the DNA TGTGCCAGCAGCCATGGACAGGGGGGGCTTACGGGGGCCAACGTCCTGACTTTC. Its translation: CASSHGQGGLTGANVLTF.

This clonotype was seen ten or more times. The chain joins TRBV30 to TRBJ1-1; D remains unclear. The CDR3 extends over 11 amino acids. Between the trimmed V and J ends, which lost 0 bases and 7 bases, there was a span of 6 bases. Germline V gene sequence: CDR1 GTSNPN, CDR2 SVGIG (reference sequence). Written as DNA, the CDR3 is TGTGCCTGGAGTGTGACGATTGAAGCTTTCTTT. This encodes CAWSVTIEAFF.

The chain has TRBV6-2 or TRBV6-3 and TRBJ1-5; maybe TRBD1 (5 bases). CDR1 and CDR2 from the germline V gene are MNHEY and SVGEGT. Trimming pared 0 bases from V and 0 bases from J, leaving 9 bases between. The CDR3 length is 16 residues. The CDR3 DNA is TGTGCCAGCAGTTACTCGCCAGGGCATAGCAATCAGCCCCAGCATTTT. It specifies CASSYSPGHSNQPQHF.

This clonotype was seen repeatedly, ten times or more. The chain couples TRBV7-9 to TRBJ2-3; D is undetermined. Germline-derived CDR1 and CDR2 are SEHNR and FQNEAQ (reference sequence). CDR3 size: 13 residues. V was clipped by 5 bases and J by 6 bases, with 12 bases between them. The DNA of the CDR3 is TGTGCCAGCAGCCCGTTCCCTTCGGATACGCAGTATTTT. Its protein is CASSPFPSDTQYF.

This clonotype was seen many times. At one end the junction does not follow the germline gene, possibly because of a read error. The V call is TRBV11-2, the J call TRBJ2-7; D might be TRBD2 (5 bases). Germline lookup yields CDR1 SGHAT and CDR2 FQNNGV. This CDR3 has 14 amino acids. CDR3 sequence: CASSQGRGPYEQYF. The CDR3 DNA reads TGCGCCAGCAGCCAAGGCCGAGGGCCCTACGAGCAGTACTTC.

This clonotype was observed at least ten times. The rearrangement links TRBV4-1 to TRBJ2-7; weak D call: TRBD1 (6 bases). The CDR3 covers 17 residues. Trimming shortened V by 1 base and J by 2 bases, and 18 bases separated the two germline ends. The V gene's germline CDR1 is MGHRA and CDR2 YSYEKL. In DNA form, the CDR3 reads TGCGCCAGCAGCCAAGGAATTTGGACAGAGAACGCCTACGAGCAGTACTTC. Its translation: CASSQGIWTENAYEQYF.

As concerns this clonotype: A read error may be the cause here, since a much bigger clone is one base away. The V call is TRBV6-2 or TRBV6-3, the J call TRBJ2-3; perhaps D is TRBD1 or TRBD2 (5 bases each). The CDR3 extends over 14 amino acids. Germline V gene data show CDR1 as MNHEY and CDR2 as SVGEGT. CDR3 region: CASSDWEKTDTQCF. DNA of the CDR3: TGTGCCAGCAGTGACTGGGAGAAGACAGATACGCAGTGTTTT.

The chain recombines TRBV7-9 with TRBJ1-1, with a weak D call TRBD1 (6 bases). The CDR3 length is 14 residues. CDR1 SEHNR and CDR2 FQNEAQ come from the germline V gene (reference sequence). V was cut by 5 bases and J by 5 bases, with 15 bases left in between. The DNA of the CDR3 is TGTGCCAGCAGCCCAGTGGGGGCGGGTACTGAAGCTTTCTTT. It yields the protein CASSPVGAGTEAFF. The full variable domain, rest sourced from reference TRBV7-9 and TRBJ1-1, is DTGVSQNPRHKITKRGQNVTFRCDPISEHNRLYWYRQTLGQGPEFLTYFQNEAQLEKSRLLSDRFSAERPKGSFSTLEIQRTEQGDSAMYLCASSPVGAGTEAFFGQGTRLTVV.

This clonotype has at least ten counts. The V and J genes are TRBV7-9 and TRBJ2-2; no clear D gene. The germline gives CDR1 SEHNR, CDR2 FQNEAQ (reference sequence). V was pared by 5 bases and J by 6 bases, with 13 bases between. The CDR3 contains 14 residues. In nucleotides, the CDR3 is TGTGCCAGCAGCCCAACCCCGTCGGCCGGGGAGCTGTTTTTT. It codes for CASSPTPSAGELFF.

This clonotype turned up a few times. The CDR3 DNA is TGTGCCAGCAGCCCTTACACCGGGACAGGGACGTTTCCCGGGGAGCTGTTTTTT. Translation gives CASSPYTGTGTFPGELFF. The rearrangement uses TRBV14 and TRBJ2-2; 9 nucleotides align to TRBD1. Germline lookup yields CDR1 SGHDN and CDR2 FVKESK. The V segment lost 4 bases and the J segment 6 bases; nucleotides outside the gene matches: 15. The CDR3 totals 18 residues.

DNA of the CDR3: TGTGCCAGCAGGCCCGTGCGGACTAGCTACGGCGATGAGCAGTTCTTC. Translating gives CASRPVRTSYGDEQFF. This chain joins TRBV12-3 or TRBV12-4 and TRBJ2-1; 8 bases are a match to TRBD2. The CDR3 totals 16 residues. Losses at the gene ends were 6 bases for V and 8 bases for J; bases not matched to a gene: 15.

This clonotype occurred many times. The chain is built from TRBV20-1 and TRBJ2-5; D gene unclear. With 1 base removed from V and 1 base from J, the gap between germline ends came to 10 bases. In germline, CDR1 is DFQATT, CDR2 SNEGSKA (reference sequence). The CDR3 contains 14 residues. The CDR3 coding sequence is TGCAGTGCTAGAGCTTATGGGTTCCAAGAGACCCAGTACTTC. This sequence encodes CSARAYGFQETQYF.